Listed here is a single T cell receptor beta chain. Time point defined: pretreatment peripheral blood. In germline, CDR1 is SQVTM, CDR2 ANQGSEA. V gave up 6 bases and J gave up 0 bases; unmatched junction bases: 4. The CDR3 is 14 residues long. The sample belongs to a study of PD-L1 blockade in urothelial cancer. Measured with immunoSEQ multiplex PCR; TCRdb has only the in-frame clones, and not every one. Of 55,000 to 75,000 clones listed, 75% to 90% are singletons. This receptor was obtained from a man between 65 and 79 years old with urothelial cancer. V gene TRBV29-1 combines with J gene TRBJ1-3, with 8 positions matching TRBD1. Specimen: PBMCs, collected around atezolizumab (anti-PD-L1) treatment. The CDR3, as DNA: TGCAGCGTCTGGACAGGGAGCTCTGGAAACACCATATATTTT. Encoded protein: CSVWTGSSGNTIYF.